The 17 T cell receptor beta chains presented below share a single source sample, sequenced in a study of blood T cell repertoires in COVID-19. Some clones are missing from TCRdb's copy, which holds only in-frame ones; the method was immunoSEQ multiplex PCR. The sample yields roughly 110,000 clones, around 80% seen once. What was sequenced was peripheral blood. These receptors were obtained from a woman in her sixties or seventies with acute or convalescent COVID-19.

This clone was counted a single time. The CDR3 nucleotides are TGTGCCAGCAGAGGCCTTAGAGGGGGGGCCTACGAGCAGTACTTC. This translates into CASRGLRGGAYEQYF. The rearrangement uses TRBV28 and TRBJ2-7, with D possibly TRBD2 on 7 matching bases. The germline V and J ends were trimmed by 6 bases and 2 bases, with 17 bases remaining between them. Germline assignment: CDR1 MDHEN and CDR2 SYDVKM. The CDR3 length is 15 residues.

The chain links TRBV28 to TRBJ1-2, with D perhaps TRBD1 (5 bases). Trimming took 6 bases from V and 7 from J, leaving 15 bases between them. Germline V gene sequence: CDR1 MDHEN, CDR2 SYDVKM. The CDR3 contains 13 residues. CDR3 protein: CASSRVGSGGYTF. The CDR3 nucleotides are TGTGCCAGCAGCAGGGTAGGTTCAGGTGGCTACACCTTC.

This clone has more than one count but fewer than ten. The rearrangement links TRBV6-1 to TRBJ2-1; maybe TRBD1 (7 bases). The CDR3 loop spans 17 amino acids. The V end lost 4 bases, the J end lost 7 bases, and 23 bases lay between the germline ends. Germline lookup yields CDR1 MNHNS and CDR2 SASEGT. The CDR3 region is CASSGGTALGSGNEQFF. The CDR3 region has the DNA TGTGCCAGCAGTGGCGGGACAGCCCTGGGTTCCGGGAATGAGCAGTTCTTC.

The chain carries TRBV7-8 and TRBJ1-6, with a possible D match to TRBD1 (5 bases). Per the germline V gene, CDR1 is SGHVS and CDR2 is FQNEAQ. The CDR3 length is 15 residues. Deletions cut 4 bases from V and 7 bases from J, with 14 bases between. CDR3 sequence (DNA): TGTGCCAGCAGCTCGGGGACTGACGGCAATTCACCCCTCCACTTT. It is translated as CASSSGTDGNSPLHF. Full variable domain (remainder filled in from reference TRBV7-8 and TRBJ1-6): GAGVSQSPRYKVAKRGQDVALRCDPISGHVSLFWYQQALGQGPEFLTYFQNEAQLDKSGLPSDRFFAERPEGSVSTLKIQRTQQEDSAVYLCASSSGTDGNSPLHFGNGTRLTVT.

The J gene is TRBJ2-7, the V gene TRBV5-1; 7 bases map to TRBD1. CDR1 is SGHRS and CDR2 is YFSETQ in the germline V gene. The CDR3 has 15 residues. The V gene end was trimmed by 3 bases and the J gene end by 2 bases; junction bases not matched to a gene: 8. For the CDR3, the DNA is TGCGCCAGCAGCTCAGGGGACAGATCGACCTACGAGCAGTACTTC. This codes for CASSSGDRSTYEQYF.

This chain links TRBV23-1 with TRBJ1-2, with D possibly matching TRBD1 (6 bases). TRBV23-1 is treated as an ORF (open reading frame) with a function not yet certain. V lost 4 bases and J lost 4, with 13 bases in between. This CDR3 has 14 residues. The CDR3 nucleotides are TGCGCCAGCAGTCGGAGGACAGTCCTCTATGGCTACACCTTC. Translated, it gives CASSRRTVLYGYTF.

This clone was recorded once. The chain couples TRBV19 to TRBJ2-7; a weak D match, TRBD1 (5 bases). V lost 2 bases and J lost 3, with 11 bases in between. The CDR3 has 14 residues. Germline-derived CDR1 and CDR2 are LNHDA and SQIVND (reference sequence). The DNA for the CDR3 is TGTGCCAGTAGTATATGGGGCAGCGACTACGAGCAGTACTTC. This gives the protein CASSIWGSDYEQYF.

This clone was observed once. The chain carries TRBV19 and TRBJ1-2; 8 nucleotides agree with TRBD1. Germline CDR1 and CDR2: LNHDA and SQIVND (reference sequence). This CDR3 has 12 residues. J lost 14 bases, V lost 7 bases, and 12 bases had no gene match. The DNA for the CDR3 is TGTGCCAGTACTGGAGCAGGGGGCTATTATACCTTC. Its translation is CASTGAGGYYTF. Filled out from reference TRBV19 and TRBJ1-2, the complete variable domain reads DGGITQSPKYLFRKEGQNVTLSCEQNLNHDAMYWYRQDPGQGLRLIYYSQIVNDFQKGDIAEGYSVSREKKESFPLTVTSAQKNPTAFYLCASTGAGGYYTFGSGTRLTVV.

The gene calls are TRBV9 and TRBJ2-5, with D hard to call. This CDR3 comprises 14 residues. From germline, CDR1 is SGDLS and CDR2 YYNGEE. Trimming shortened V by 3 bases and J by 2 bases, and 11 bases separated the two germline ends. The CDR3 DNA follows: TGTGCCAGCAGCGAACGGGTCTTTCAAGAGACCCAGTACTTC. As protein: CASSERVFQETQYF.

The V gene is TRBV30, the J gene TRBJ2-5, with 9 bases fitting TRBD2. Germline lookup yields CDR1 GTSNPN and CDR2 SVGIG (reference sequence). V lost 0 bases, J lost 4 bases, and 0 bases stayed unmatched. The CDR3 is made up of 13 amino acids. Written as DNA, the CDR3 is TGTGCCTGGAGTGTACTAGCGGGAGAGACCCAGTACTTC. Translating it yields CAWSVLAGETQYF.

Worth noting for this clone: The sample holds other DNA sequences that translate to the same CDR3. The chain is built from TRBV3-1 (or the pseudogene TRBV3-2) and TRBJ2-2; D is perhaps TRBD2 (5 bases). This CDR3 spans 14 amino acids. Germline V lookup: CDR1 LGHDT, CDR2 YNNKEL (reference sequence). Trimming cost V 2 bases and J 4 bases, with 8 bases left between them. The CDR3 bases are TGTGCCAGCAGCCAATCTCGGGGCACCGGGGAGCTGTTTTTT. It yields the protein CASSQSRGTGELFF.

This chain connects TRBV12-3 or TRBV12-4 to TRBJ1-1, with 9 bases aligning to TRBD1. The CDR3 has 11 residues. With V trimmed by 5 bases and J by 11 bases, 3 bases remained unmatched. The CDR3 loop is CASSTGGEAFF. The CDR3 nucleotides read TGTGCCAGCAGTACAGGGGGCGAGGCTTTCTTT.

The chain carries TRBV3-1 (or the pseudogene TRBV3-2) and TRBJ2-3; 8 nucleotides align to TRBD2. The V gene's germline CDR1 is LGHDT and CDR2 YNNKEL (reference sequence). Unmatched junction bases numbered 4, after V lost 0 bases and J lost 11 bases. This CDR3 has 13 amino acids. The CDR3 sequence is CASSQDPGRVQYF. CDR3 bases: TGTGCCAGCAGCCAAGATCCCGGGAGGGTGCAGTATTTT.

This chain uses TRBV5-1 with TRBJ2-1; no definite D call. Germline values: CDR1 SGHRS, CDR2 YFSETQ. Trimming stripped 1 base from V and 5 bases from J, with 13 bases between. This CDR3 spans 15 amino acids. The CDR3 nucleotides read TGCGCCAGCAGCTTGTCTTCTACCACGAACAATGAGCAGTTCTTC. This gives the protein CASSLSSTTNNEQFF.

The chain links TRBV28 to TRBJ1-5, with TRBD1 matching over 8 bases. With V trimmed by 1 base and J by 5 bases, 10 bases remained unmatched. This CDR3 is 17 amino acids long. Germline V gene data show CDR1 as MDHEN and CDR2 as SYDVKM. The CDR3 is CASSLSGQGRKDQPQHF. The CDR3 nucleotides read TGTGCCAGCAGTTTATCTGGACAGGGAAGGAAAGATCAGCCCCAGCATTTT.

This clone was recorded once. This chain joins TRBV5-4 and TRBJ2-5, with 9 bases lining up with TRBD2. Germline trimming cut 1 base from V and 4 bases from J; bases unmatched to any gene: 8. Germline V gene data show CDR1 as SGHNT and CDR2 as YYREEE (reference sequence). CDR3 size: 16 residues. The CDR3 DNA follows: TGTGCCAGCAGCTTGATCGTAGCGGGAGAGGTAGAGACCCAGTACTTC. Protein sequence: CASSLIVAGEVETQYF.

Here the CDR3 reads CAIRQGAGNYGYTF. The CDR3 DNA reads as TGCGCCATCCGGCAGGGGGCTGGGAACTATGGCTACACCTTC. This rearrangement joins TRBV10-1 to TRBJ1-2; 8 bases are shared with TRBD1. CDR3 size: 14 residues. The germline CDR1 and CDR2 sequences are WNHNN and SYGVQD (reference sequence). Unmatched junction bases numbered 9, after V lost 10 bases and J lost 2 bases.